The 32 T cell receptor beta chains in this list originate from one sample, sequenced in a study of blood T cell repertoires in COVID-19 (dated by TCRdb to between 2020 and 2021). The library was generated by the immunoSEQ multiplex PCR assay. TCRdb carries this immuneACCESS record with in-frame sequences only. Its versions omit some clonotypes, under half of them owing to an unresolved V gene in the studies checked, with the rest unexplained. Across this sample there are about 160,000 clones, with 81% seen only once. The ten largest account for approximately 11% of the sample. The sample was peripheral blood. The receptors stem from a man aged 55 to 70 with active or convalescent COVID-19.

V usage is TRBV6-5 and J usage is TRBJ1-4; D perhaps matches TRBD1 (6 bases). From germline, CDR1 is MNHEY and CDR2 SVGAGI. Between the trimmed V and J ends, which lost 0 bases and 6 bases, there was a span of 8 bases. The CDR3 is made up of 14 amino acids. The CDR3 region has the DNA TGTGCCAGCAGTTACTCGGGACATTATGAAAAACTGTTTTTT. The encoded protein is CASSYSGHYEKLFF.

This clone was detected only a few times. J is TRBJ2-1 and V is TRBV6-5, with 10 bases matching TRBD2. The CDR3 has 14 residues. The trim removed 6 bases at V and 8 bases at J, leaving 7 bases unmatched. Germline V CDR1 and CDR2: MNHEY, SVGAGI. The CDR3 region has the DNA TGTGCCAGCAGACCCGGGACTAGCGTACATGAGCAGTTCTTC. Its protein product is CASRPGTSVHEQFF.

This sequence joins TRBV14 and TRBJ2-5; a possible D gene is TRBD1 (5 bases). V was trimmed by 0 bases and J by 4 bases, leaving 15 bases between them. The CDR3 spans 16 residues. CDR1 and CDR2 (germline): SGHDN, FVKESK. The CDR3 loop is CASSQEGWGRVETQYF. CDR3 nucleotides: TGTGCCAGCAGCCAAGAAGGCTGGGGCAGGGTAGAGACCCAGTACTTC.

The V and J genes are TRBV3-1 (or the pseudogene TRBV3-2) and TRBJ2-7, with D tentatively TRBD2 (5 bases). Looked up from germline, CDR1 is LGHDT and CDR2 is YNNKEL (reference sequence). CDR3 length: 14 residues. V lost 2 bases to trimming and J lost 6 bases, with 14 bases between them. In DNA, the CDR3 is TGTGCCAGCAGCCAAAATCACAATGGAGGCGAGCAGTACTTC. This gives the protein CASSQNHNGGEQYF.

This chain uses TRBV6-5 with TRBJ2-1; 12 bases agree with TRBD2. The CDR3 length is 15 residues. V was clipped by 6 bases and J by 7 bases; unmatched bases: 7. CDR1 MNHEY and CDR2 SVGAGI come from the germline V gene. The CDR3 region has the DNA TGTGCCAGCAGACTAGCGGGAGGCCGGGGGAATGAGCAGTTCTTC. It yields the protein CASRLAGGRGNEQFF.

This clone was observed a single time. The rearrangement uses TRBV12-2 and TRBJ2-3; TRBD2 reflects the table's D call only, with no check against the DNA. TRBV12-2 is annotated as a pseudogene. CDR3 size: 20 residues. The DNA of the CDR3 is TGTGCAAGTCGCTTTTGGACTAGCGGGGAGCGATGGGGTGGCACAGATACGCAGTATTTT. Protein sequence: CASRFWTSGERWGGTDTQYF.

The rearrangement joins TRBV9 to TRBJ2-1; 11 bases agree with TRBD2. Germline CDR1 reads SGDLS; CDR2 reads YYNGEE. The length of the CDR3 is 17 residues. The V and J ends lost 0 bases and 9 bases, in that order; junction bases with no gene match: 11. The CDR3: CASSVGVASGGSAEQFF. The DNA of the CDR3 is TGTGCCAGCAGCGTAGGGGTCGCTAGCGGGGGGTCTGCTGAGCAGTTCTTC.

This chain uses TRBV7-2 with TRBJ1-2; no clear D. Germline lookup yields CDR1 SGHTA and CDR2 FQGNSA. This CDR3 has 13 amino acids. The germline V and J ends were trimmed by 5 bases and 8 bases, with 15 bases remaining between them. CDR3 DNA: TGTGCCAGCAGCGGTTCCCAGGTTCAGGGCTACACCTTC. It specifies CASSGSQVQGYTF.

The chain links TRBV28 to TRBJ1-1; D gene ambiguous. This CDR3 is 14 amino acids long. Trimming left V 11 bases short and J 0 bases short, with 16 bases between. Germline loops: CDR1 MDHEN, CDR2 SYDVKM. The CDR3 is CACHGHLMNTEAFF. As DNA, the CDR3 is TGTGCCTGCCATGGGCACCTCATGAACACTGAAGCTTTCTTT.

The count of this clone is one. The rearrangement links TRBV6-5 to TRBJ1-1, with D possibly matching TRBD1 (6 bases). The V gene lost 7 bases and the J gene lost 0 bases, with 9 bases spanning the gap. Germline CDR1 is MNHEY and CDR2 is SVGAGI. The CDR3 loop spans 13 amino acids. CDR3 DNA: TGTGCCAGCATCGGACAGTTGAACACTGAAGCTTTCTTT. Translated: CASIGQLNTEAFF.

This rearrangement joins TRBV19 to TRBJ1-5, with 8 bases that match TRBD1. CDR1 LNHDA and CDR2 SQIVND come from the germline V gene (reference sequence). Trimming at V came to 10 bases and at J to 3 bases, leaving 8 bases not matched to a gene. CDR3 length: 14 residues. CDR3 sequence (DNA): TGTGCCACCTCGACAGGGGTAGACAATCAGCCCCAGCATTTT. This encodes CATSTGVDNQPQHF.

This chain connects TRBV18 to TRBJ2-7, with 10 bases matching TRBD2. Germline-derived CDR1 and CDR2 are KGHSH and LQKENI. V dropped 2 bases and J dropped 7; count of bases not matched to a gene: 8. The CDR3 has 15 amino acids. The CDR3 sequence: CASSPSSGGSWEQYF. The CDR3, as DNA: TGTGCCAGCTCACCATCTAGCGGGGGTTCGTGGGAGCAGTACTTC. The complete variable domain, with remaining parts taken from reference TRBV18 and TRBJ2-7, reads NAGVMQNPRHLVRRRGQEARLRCSPMKGHSHVYWYRQLPEEGLKFMVYLQKENIIDESGMPKERFSAEFPKEGPSILRIQQVVRGDSAAYFCASSPSSGGSWEQYFGPGTRLTVT.

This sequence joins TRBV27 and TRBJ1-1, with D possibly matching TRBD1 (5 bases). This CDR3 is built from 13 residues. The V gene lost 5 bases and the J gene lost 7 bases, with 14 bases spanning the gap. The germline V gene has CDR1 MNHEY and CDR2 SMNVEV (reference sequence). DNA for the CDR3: TGTGCCAGCAGTCCGATCGGGGGGGGTGAAGCTTTCTTT. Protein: CASSPIGGGEAFF.

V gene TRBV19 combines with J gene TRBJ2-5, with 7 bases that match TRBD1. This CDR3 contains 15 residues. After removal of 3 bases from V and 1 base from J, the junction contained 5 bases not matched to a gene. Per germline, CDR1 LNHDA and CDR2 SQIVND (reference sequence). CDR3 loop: CASSIGTVGQETQYF. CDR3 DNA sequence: TGTGCCAGTAGTATTGGGACAGTTGGCCAAGAGACCCAGTACTTC. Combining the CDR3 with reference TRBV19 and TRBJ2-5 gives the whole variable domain DGGITQSPKYLFRKEGQNVTLSCEQNLNHDAMYWYRQDPGQGLRLIYYSQIVNDFQKGDIAEGYSVSREKKESFPLTVTSAQKNPTAFYLCASSIGTVGQETQYFGPGTRLLVL.

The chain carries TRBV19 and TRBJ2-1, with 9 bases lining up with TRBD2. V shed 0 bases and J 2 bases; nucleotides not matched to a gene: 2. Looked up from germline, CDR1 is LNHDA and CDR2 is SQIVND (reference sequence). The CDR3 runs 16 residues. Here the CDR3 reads CASSIDLAGTYNEQFF. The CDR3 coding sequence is TGTGCCAGTAGTATAGACCTAGCGGGGACCTACAATGAGCAGTTCTTC.

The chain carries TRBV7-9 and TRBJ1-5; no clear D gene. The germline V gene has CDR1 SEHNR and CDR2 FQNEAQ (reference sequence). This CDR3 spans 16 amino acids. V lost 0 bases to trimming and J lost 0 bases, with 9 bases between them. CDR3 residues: CASSLAFRYSNQPQHF. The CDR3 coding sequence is TGTGCCAGCAGCTTAGCCTTCAGGTATAGCAATCAGCCCCAGCATTTT.

CDR3 protein: CAHGRVWETQYF. DNA for the CDR3: TGTGCCCACGGCAGGGTTTGGGAGACCCAGTACTTC. This chain connects TRBV6-5 to TRBJ2-5, with a weak D call TRBD1 (5 bases). There are 12 residues in the CDR3. Trimming removed 11 bases from V and 5 bases from J, with 15 bases in between. Germline CDR1 is MNHEY and CDR2 is SVGAGI.

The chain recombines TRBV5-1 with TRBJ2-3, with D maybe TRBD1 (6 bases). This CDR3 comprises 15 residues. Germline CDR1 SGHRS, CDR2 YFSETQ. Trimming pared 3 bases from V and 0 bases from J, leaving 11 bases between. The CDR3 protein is CASSSGTSSTDTQYF. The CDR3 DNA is TGCGCCAGCAGCTCCGGGACATCTAGCACAGATACGCAGTATTTT.

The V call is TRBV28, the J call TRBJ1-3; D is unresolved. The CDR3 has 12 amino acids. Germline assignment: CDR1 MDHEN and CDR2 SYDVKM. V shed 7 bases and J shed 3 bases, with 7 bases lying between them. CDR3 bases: TGTGCCAGCAAGTCCTATGGAAACACCATATATTTT. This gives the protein CASKSYGNTIYF.

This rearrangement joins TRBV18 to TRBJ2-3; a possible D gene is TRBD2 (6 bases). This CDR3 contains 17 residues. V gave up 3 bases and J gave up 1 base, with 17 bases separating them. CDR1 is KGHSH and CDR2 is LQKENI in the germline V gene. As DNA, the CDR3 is TGTGCCAGCTCACCTAGCGGTTCCCAGGTTCGCACAGATACGCAGTATTTT. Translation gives CASSPSGSQVRTDTQYF.

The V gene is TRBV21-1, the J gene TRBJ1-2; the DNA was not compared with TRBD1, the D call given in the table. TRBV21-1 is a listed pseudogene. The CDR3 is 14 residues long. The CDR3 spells CASSKLGGNYGYTF. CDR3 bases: TGTGCCAGCAGCAAATTAGGGGGTAACTATGGCTACACCTTC.

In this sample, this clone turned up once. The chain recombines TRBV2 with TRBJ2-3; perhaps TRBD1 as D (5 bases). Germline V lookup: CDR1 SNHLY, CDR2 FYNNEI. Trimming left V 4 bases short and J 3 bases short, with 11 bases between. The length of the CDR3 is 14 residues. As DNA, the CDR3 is TGTGCCAGCAGTGTAGGGGCGGTGACAGATACGCAGTATTTT. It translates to CASSVGAVTDTQYF.

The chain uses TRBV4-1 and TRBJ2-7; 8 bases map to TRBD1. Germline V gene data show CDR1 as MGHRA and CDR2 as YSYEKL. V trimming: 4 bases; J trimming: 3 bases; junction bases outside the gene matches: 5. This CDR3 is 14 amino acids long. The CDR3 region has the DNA TGCGCCAGCAGCCCGGGACAGGTCAACTACGAGCAGTACTTC. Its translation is CASSPGQVNYEQYF.

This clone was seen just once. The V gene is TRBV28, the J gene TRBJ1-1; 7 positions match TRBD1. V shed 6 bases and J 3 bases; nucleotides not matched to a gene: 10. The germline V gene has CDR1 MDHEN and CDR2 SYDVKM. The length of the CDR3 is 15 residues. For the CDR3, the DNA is TGTGCCAGCAGGATAACGGGACAGCCGTACACTGAAGCTTTCTTT. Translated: CASRITGQPYTEAFF.

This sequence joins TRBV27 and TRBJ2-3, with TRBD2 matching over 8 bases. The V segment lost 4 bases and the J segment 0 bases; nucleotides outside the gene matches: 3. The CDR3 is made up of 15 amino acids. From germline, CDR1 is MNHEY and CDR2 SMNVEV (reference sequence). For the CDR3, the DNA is TGTGCCAGCAGTTACAGCGGGGGAAGCACAGATACGCAGTATTTT. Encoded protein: CASSYSGGSTDTQYF.

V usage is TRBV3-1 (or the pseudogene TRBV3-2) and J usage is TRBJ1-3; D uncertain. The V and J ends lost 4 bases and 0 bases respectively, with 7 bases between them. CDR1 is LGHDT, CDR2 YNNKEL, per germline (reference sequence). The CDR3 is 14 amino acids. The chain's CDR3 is CASSRGHSGNTIYF. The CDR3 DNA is TGTGCCAGCAGCCGCGGTCACTCTGGAAACACCATATATTTT.

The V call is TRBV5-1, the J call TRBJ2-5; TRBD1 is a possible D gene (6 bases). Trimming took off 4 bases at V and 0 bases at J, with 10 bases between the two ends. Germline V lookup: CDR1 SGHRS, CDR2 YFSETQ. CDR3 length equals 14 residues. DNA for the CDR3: TGCGCCAGCAGCCCTCAGGGGTACCAAGAGACCCAGTACTTC. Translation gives CASSPQGYQETQYF.

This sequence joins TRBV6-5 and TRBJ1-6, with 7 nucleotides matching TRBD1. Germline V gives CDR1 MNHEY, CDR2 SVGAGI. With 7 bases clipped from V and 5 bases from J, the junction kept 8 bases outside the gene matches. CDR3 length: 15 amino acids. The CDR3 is CASTSQGIDNSPLHF. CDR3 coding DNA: TGTGCCAGCACATCACAGGGGATTGATAATTCACCCCTCCACTTT.

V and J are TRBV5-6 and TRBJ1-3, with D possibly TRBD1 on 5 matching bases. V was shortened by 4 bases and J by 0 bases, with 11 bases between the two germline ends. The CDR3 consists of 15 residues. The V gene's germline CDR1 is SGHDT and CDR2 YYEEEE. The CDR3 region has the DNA TGTGCCAGCAGCCCGGGACTGATCTCTGGAAACACCATATATTTT. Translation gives CASSPGLISGNTIYF.

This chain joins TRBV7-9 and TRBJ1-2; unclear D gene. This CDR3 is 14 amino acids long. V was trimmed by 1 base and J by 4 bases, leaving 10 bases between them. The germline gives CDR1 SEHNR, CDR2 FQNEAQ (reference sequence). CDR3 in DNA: TGTGCCAGCAGCTTAGTCTCCGCGGCCTATGGCTACACCTTC. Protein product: CASSLVSAAYGYTF.

CDR3 sequence (DNA): TGTGCCAGCAGCCAATATACCATCGGGTCAAGACTCTACGAGCAGTACTTC. Its translation is CASSQYTIGSRLYEQYF. The chain carries TRBV14 and TRBJ2-7; D is unresolved. Trimming took 2 bases from V and 3 from J, leaving 20 bases between them. CDR1 and CDR2 from the germline V gene are SGHDN and FVKESK. This CDR3 contains 17 residues. The full variable domain, its missing parts supplied by reference TRBV14 and TRBJ2-7, is EAGVTQFPSHSVIEKGQTVTLRCDPISGHDNLYWYRRVMGKEIKFLLHFVKESKQDESGMPNNRFLAERTGGTYSTLKVQPAELEDSGVYFCASSQYTIGSRLYEQYFGPGTRLTVT.

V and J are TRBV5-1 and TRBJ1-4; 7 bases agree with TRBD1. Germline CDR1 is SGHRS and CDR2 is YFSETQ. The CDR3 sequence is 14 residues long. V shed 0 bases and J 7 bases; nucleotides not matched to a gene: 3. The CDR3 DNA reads TGCGCCAGCAGCTTGGCTAGGACAGGTGAAAAACTGTTTTTT. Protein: CASSLARTGEKLFF.